These 15 T cell receptor beta chains were all obtained from the same sample, sequenced in a study of sequential checkpoint blockade in melanoma. As to treatment: randomized to nivolumab then ipilimumab (arm A) or the reverse (arm B). Method: immunoSEQ multiplex PCR; TCRdb's copy keeps in-frame clones and lacks some. The table has roughly 11,000 clones, almost 75% seen once. Sample: CD8+ T cells sorted from blood (inferred from file names), taken from a patient given nivolumab and ipilimumab in sequence. These receptors came from a human donor with melanoma.

The chain uses TRBV12-5 and TRBJ2-7, with 8 bases identical to TRBD2. From germline, CDR1 is LGHNT and CDR2 FRNRAP. The CDR3 spans 18 residues. V shed 4 bases, J shed 6 bases, and the junction held 20 bases outside the gene matches. CDR3 bases: TGTGCTAGTGGTTCCGAGATAGGTAGCGGGGCCCAACTCGGCGAGCAGTACTTC. Residues: CASGSEIGSGAQLGEQYF.

This clone was counted only a few times. The CDR3 DNA is TGTGCCAGCAGCCAAAACAGCGGGTCCCAAGAGACCCAGTACTTC. Amino acid sequence: CASSQNSGSQETQYF. The chain links TRBV5-8 to TRBJ2-5, with D possibly TRBD2 on 6 matching bases. The V and J ends lost 4 bases and 1 base respectively, with 14 bases between them. The CDR3 has 15 residues. The germline CDR1 and CDR2 sequences are SGHTS and YDEGEE.

DNA of the CDR3: TGTGCCAGCAGCTTGCTAGAGTCTCCCTCTACCGAGCAGTACTTC. Protein product: CASSLLESPSTEQYF. The chain is built from TRBV5-6 and TRBJ2-7, with D unclear. From germline, CDR1 is SGHDT and CDR2 YYEEEE. The CDR3 covers 15 residues. The V gene lost 1 base and the J gene lost 6 bases, with 17 bases spanning the gap.

As DNA, the CDR3 is TGTGCCAGCAGTGAAAGGGAGGGTTCGTTCTATGGCTACACCTTC. Translation gives CASSEREGSFYGYTF. This chain connects TRBV2 to TRBJ1-2; D is unclear. V lost 2 bases to trimming and J lost 4 bases, with 14 bases between them. The germline V gene encodes CDR1 SNHLY and CDR2 FYNNEI. The CDR3 runs 15 residues.

This clone was seen a few times. The V gene is TRBV9, the J gene TRBJ2-3, with unresolved D. V was pared by 2 bases and J by 0 bases, with 10 bases between. CDR3 length: 15 residues. From germline, CDR1 is SGDLS and CDR2 YYNGEE. Written as DNA, the CDR3 is TGTGCCAGCAGCGTGGCCAGATCTAGCACAGATACGCAGTATTTT. Amino acids: CASSVARSSTDTQYF. Full variable domain (missing parts from reference TRBV9 and TRBJ2-3): DSGVTQTPKHLITATGQRVTLRCSPRSGDLSVYWYQQSLDQGLQFLIQYYNGEERAKGNILERFSAQQFPDLHSELNLSSLELGDSALYFCASSVARSSTDTQYFGPGTRLTVL.

The rearrangement joins TRBV19 to TRBJ2-2; D remains unclear. CDR1 LNHDA and CDR2 SQIVND come from the germline V gene (reference sequence). This CDR3 spans 13 amino acids. V was cut by 3 bases and J by 2 bases, with 4 bases left in between. The CDR3 sequence is CASSMSNTGELFF. The CDR3 nucleotides read TGTGCCAGTAGTATGAGTAACACCGGGGAGCTGTTTTTT.

This clone was seen a few times. This CDR3 is also generated by other DNA sequences in the sample. V is TRBV7-9 and J is TRBJ2-3, with 8 bases identical to TRBD2. J was trimmed by 0 bases and V by 6 bases; bases with no gene match: 5. Germline V gene lookup returns CDR1 SEHNR and CDR2 FQNEAQ (reference sequence). The CDR3 runs 15 residues. CDR3 DNA: TGTGCCAGCAGTCCTAGCGGGCTTAGCACAGATACGCAGTATTTT. It translates to CASSPSGLSTDTQYF.

This clone showed up just a few times. The rearrangement joins TRBV7-9 to TRBJ1-5, with D perhaps matching TRBD1 (5 bases). The CDR3 runs to 14 residues. V shed 5 bases and J shed 9 bases, with 17 bases lying between them. Germline CDR1 reads SEHNR; CDR2 reads FQNEAQ (reference sequence). As DNA, the CDR3 is TGTGCCAGCAGCATAGGGGCCTCCCTATCGCCCCAGCATTTT. This sequence encodes CASSIGASLSPQHF.

Only a few counts were recorded for this clone. The rearrangement joins TRBV7-9 to TRBJ2-1; the D gene is possibly TRBD1 (6 bases). Trimming took 1 base from V and 3 from J, leaving 7 bases between them. The CDR3 has 14 residues. Germline-derived CDR1 and CDR2 are SEHNR and FQNEAQ (reference sequence). The CDR3 DNA is TGTGCCAGCAGCTTAGGGACAGACTACAATGAGCAGTTCTTC. Its translation: CASSLGTDYNEQFF.

There are a few counts of this clone. The chain carries TRBV19 and TRBJ1-1, with 8 bases lining up with TRBD1. V lost 7 bases and J lost 6; bases outside the gene matches: 7. Germline assignment: CDR1 LNHDA and CDR2 SQIVND (reference sequence). This CDR3 is 13 amino acids long. CDR3 sequence reads: CASIPGGAAEAFF. The CDR3 DNA follows: TGTGCCAGTATACCAGGGGGCGCCGCTGAAGCTTTCTTT.

The chain combines TRBV7-9 with TRBJ1-2; D not resolved. Trimming took 1 base from V and 6 from J, leaving 9 bases between them. Germline-derived CDR1 and CDR2 are SEHNR and FQNEAQ (reference sequence). This CDR3 region has 13 residues. The CDR3 here is CASSLEPDNGYTF. CDR3 bases: TGTGCCAGCAGCTTAGAACCCGACAATGGCTACACCTTC. Full variable domain (remainder filled in from reference TRBV7-9 and TRBJ1-2): DTGVSQNPRHKITKRGQNVTFRCDPISEHNRLYWYRQTLGQGPEFLTYFQNEAQLEKSRLLSDRFSAERPKGSFSTLEIQRTEQGDSAMYLCASSLEPDNGYTFGSGTRLTVV.

This clone was recorded a few times. The CDR3 protein is CASKDRYSNQPQHF. The CDR3, as DNA: TGTGCCAGCAAGGACAGGTATAGCAATCAGCCCCAGCATTTT. The J gene is TRBJ1-5, the V gene TRBV19; TRBD1 aligns across 7 bases. Germline CDR1 reads LNHDA; CDR2 reads SQIVND (reference sequence). CDR3 length equals 14 residues. Trimming removed 9 bases from V and 0 bases from J; junction bases left unmatched: 5.

This sequence joins TRBV9 and TRBJ2-1; 7 nucleotides line up with TRBD1. Germline V gene data show CDR1 as SGDLS and CDR2 as YYNGEE. V was pared by 3 bases and J by 6 bases, with 9 bases of the junction left unmatched. The CDR3 extends over 15 amino acids. CDR3: CASSGRQGLVNEQFF. CDR3 coding DNA: TGTGCCAGCAGCGGCAGACAGGGTTTGGTCAATGAGCAGTTCTTC.

The CDR3 protein is CASTPDWPDEQYF. Here the CDR3 DNA reads TGTGCCAGCACCCCAGACTGGCCCGACGAGCAGTACTTC. The chain recombines TRBV11-3 with TRBJ2-7, with D hard to call. The length of the CDR3 is 13 residues. Germline assignment: CDR1 SGHNT and CDR2 YENEEA. V gave up 7 bases and J gave up 5 bases, with 15 bases separating them.

The chain is built from TRBV9 and TRBJ2-2; 11 bases fit TRBD2. In germline, CDR1 is SGDLS, CDR2 YYNGEE. Trimming at V came to 2 bases and at J to 0 bases, leaving 3 bases not matched to a gene. The CDR3 sequence is 17 residues long. The CDR3: CASSVRTSGPNTGELFF. The CDR3 nucleotides read TGTGCCAGCAGCGTGAGGACTAGCGGGCCGAACACCGGGGAGCTGTTTTTT.